At least ten counts were recorded for the clone carrying this T cell receptor beta chain. As yet, its antigen is unknown. CDR1 is SEHNR and CDR2 is FQNEAQ in the germline V gene (reference sequence). CDR3 size: 14 residues. V was pared by 3 bases and J by 8 bases, with 4 bases of the junction left unmatched. The authors' total RNA extraction used unfractionated whole blood. During construction of the library, unique molecular identifiers were attached to individual cDNA molecules for quantitative, reproducible TCR counting. How the authors handled the data: Individual samples carried between 23,224 and 690,600 TCRs, with some 100,000 as the median. TCRdb itself ran the 5' RACE reads through MiXCR, one entry per CDR3 protein. TCRdb, rather than the study authors, made the V and J calls. The sample carries about 140,000 distinct CDR3 sequences, around 4.4% recorded once. These data belong to a study of human T cells and chemical hapten exposure. Turning to the study itself: Slight volume differences across pooled libraries mainly accounted for varying per-sample TCR yields.

General study findings and limits: No shift was seen in TCRs above 1 in 1000 frequency with DPC sensitization.

The rearrangement uses TRBV7-9 and TRBJ1-4, with 9 nucleotides matching TRBD1. The TCR was taken from a female donor in good health. The CDR3 here is CASSLGTGYEKLFF. As DNA, the CDR3 is TGTGCCAGCAGCTTGGGGACAGGGTACGAAAAACTGTTTTTT.